This T cell receptor (beta chain) was observed in a study of early T cells in non-severe SARS-CoV-2 infection. Turning to the study itself: The sequenced material was bulk RNA from unsorted whole blood, and its chains were unpaired.

Unique molecular identifier tags were affixed to discrete cDNA molecules. In TCRdb, the 5' RACE reads were re-called with MiXCR into one record per CDR3 protein. The sample includes approximately 35,000 distinct CDR3 sequences, around 4.3% of them seen just once. The germline V gene encodes CDR1 MGHRA and CDR2 YSYEKL. With V trimmed by 4 bases and J by 9 bases, 9 bases remained unmatched. CDR3 length equals 16 residues. This clonotype was observed many times. The antigen is not known. Broader study findings: Matches to VDJdb favored anti-spike CD8 responses and missed private and CD4 specificities.

This sequence joins TRBV4-1 and TRBJ1-6, with 10 bases aligning to TRBD1. Sequencing used whole blood. The sequence derives from an adult who was a healthcare worker with PCR-confirmed SARS-CoV-2 infection or an uninfected control (not recorded which). The CDR3 coding sequence is TGCGCCAGCAGCCTACGCTCGACAGGGGGCAGTTCACCCCTCCACTTT. Translated, it gives CASSLRSTGGSSPLHF.